One TCR beta chain is described in this entry. TRAV and TRBV primers primed cDNA for both TCRalpha and TCRbeta. TCR amplification involved around 22 PCR cycles with a constant-region primer and V-primer adapter. TCRdb passed the reads through MiXCR, listing each CDR3 protein once. The table shows about 14,000 distinct CDR3 sequences, with approximately 70% occurring only once. V was clipped by 0 bases and J by 5 bases; unmatched bases: 3. The germline CDR1 and CDR2 sequences are SGHRS and YFSETQ. The CDR3 covers 15 residues. These data come from a study of low-dose radiotherapy and immunotherapy resistance in tumors. For the study at large: Treatment of Cohort 2 consisted of 1 Gy per fraction every two weeks, amounting to 13 Gy over 26 weeks.

Eligibility was restricted to patients presenting with advanced solid tumors that lacked tumor-infiltrating lymphocytes. The chain recombines TRBV5-1 with TRBJ1-4; 8 bases agree with TRBD1. This TCR was sampled from a human donor with advanced metastatic prostate, ovarian, gallbladder or colorectal cancer (not recorded which). This table probably holds off-target reads from a library built for another chain. The CDR3 DNA follows: TGCGCCAGCAGCTTGGCGGACAGGGCAAATGAAAAACTGTTTTTT. Amino acid sequence: CASSLADRANEKLFF. Drawing the rest from reference TRBV5-1 and TRBJ1-4, the complete variable domain is KAGVTQTPRYLIKTRGQQVTLSCSPISGHRSVSWYQQTPGQGLQFLFEYFSETQRNKGNFPGRFSGRQFSNSRSEMNVSTLELGDSALYLCASSLADRANEKLFFGSGTQLSVL.